This TCR beta chain was found in a study of cytomegalovirus exposure and HLA in healthy donors. For this clone: The antigen is unknown.

Germline V gene sequence: CDR1 LNHDA, CDR2 SQIVND (reference sequence). V gave up 5 bases and J gave up 9 bases; unmatched junction bases: 4. The CDR3 loop spans 14 amino acids. Findings and caveats of the study: One variant, a missense change in DCLRE1C, was linked in a later analysis to TCR beta V- and J-gene trimming. Highest at DRB1 and lowest at HLA-C, TCR association rates differed among HLA loci in a later analysis.

PCR used 60 Vbeta primers and 13 Jbeta primers. This table comes from immunoSEQ multiplex PCR, and its TCRdb copy is limited to in-frame clones, with some not included. The top ten hold roughly 3.8% of the sample, which has approximately 93,000 clones, 60% to 80% seen once. The sequenced sample was PBMCs. The J gene is TRBJ1-6, the V gene TRBV19, with 10 nucleotides matching TRBD1. The clonotype comes from a woman aged 40-49 years in good health and CMV-seronegative. Written as DNA, the CDR3 is TGTGCCAGTAGTGACAGGGGGCTTAGTTCACCCCTCCACTTT. This translates into CASSDRGLSSPLHF.